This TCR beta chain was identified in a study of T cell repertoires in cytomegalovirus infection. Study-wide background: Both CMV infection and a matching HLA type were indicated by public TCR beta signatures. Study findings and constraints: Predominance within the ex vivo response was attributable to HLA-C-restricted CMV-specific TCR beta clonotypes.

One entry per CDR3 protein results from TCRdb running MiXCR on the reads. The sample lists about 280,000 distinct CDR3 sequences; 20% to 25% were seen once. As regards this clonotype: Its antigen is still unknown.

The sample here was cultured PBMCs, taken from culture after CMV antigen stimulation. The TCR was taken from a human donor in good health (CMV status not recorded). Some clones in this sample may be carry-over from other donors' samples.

CDR3 coding DNA: TGCAGTGCACAAGGGCCCTCCTACGAGCAGTACGTC. Residues: CSAQGPSYEQYV. V and J are TRBV20-1 and TRBJ2-7; D uncertain. Germline V gene sequence: CDR1 DFQATT, CDR2 SNEGSKA (reference sequence). Trimming stripped 6 bases from V and 0 bases from J, with 9 bases between. CDR3 length: 12 residues.